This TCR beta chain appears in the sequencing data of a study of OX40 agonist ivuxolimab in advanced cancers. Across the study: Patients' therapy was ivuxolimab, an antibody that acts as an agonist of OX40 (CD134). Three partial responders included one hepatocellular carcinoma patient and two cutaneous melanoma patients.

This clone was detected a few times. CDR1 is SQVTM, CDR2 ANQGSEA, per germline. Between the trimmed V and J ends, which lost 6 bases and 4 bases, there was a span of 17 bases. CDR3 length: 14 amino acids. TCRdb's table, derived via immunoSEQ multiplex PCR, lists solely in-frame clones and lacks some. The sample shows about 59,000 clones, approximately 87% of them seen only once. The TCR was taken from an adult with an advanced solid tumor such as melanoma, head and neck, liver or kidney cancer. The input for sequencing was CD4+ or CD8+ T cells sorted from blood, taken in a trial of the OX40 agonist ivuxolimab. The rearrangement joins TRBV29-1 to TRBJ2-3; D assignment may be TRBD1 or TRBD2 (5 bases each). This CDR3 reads CSVVTEGKADTQYF. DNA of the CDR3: TGCAGCGTAGTGACAGAGGGCAAGGCAGATACGCAGTATTTT.